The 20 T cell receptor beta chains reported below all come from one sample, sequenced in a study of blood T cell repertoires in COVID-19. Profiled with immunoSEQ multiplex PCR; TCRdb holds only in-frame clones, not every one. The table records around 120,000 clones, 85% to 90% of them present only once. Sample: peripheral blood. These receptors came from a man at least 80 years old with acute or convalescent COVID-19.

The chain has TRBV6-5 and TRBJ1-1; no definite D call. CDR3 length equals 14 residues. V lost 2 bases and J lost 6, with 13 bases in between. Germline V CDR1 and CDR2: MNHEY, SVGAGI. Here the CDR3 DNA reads TGTGCCAGCAGTTACCGGACGGCCGGGGCTGAAGCTTTCTTT. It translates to CASSYRTAGAEAFF.

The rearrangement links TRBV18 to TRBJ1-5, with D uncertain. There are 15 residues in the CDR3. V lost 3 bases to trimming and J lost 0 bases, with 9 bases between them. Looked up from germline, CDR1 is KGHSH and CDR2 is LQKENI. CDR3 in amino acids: CASSPGVVSNQPQHF. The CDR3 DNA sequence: TGTGCCAGCTCACCGGGAGTAGTTAGCAATCAGCCCCAGCATTTT.

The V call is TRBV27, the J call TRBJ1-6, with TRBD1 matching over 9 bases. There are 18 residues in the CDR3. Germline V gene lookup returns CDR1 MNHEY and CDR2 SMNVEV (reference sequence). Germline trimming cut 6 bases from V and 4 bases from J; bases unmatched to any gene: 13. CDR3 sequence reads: CASSPGQTGGSYNSPLHF. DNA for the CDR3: TGTGCCAGCAGCCCGGGACAGACAGGGGGGAGTTATAATTCACCCCTCCACTTT.

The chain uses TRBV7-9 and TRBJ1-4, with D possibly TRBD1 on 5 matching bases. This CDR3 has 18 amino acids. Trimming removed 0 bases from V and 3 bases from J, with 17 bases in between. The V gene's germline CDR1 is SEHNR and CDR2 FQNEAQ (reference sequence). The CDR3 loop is CASSLAAGAGISNEKLFF. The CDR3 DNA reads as TGTGCCAGCAGCTTAGCGGCTGGGGCAGGGATATCTAATGAAAAACTGTTTTTT.

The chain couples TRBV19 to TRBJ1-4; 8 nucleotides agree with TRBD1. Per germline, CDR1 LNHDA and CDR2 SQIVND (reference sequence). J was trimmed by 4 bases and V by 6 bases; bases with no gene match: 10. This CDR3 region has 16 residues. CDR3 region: CASSPDRDRFNEKLFF. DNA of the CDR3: TGTGCCAGTAGCCCCGACCGGGACAGGTTTAATGAAAAACTGTTTTTT.

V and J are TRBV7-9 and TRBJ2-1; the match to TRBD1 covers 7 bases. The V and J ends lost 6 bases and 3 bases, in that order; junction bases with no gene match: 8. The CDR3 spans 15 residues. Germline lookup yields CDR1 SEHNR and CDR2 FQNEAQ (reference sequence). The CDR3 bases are TGTGCCAGCAGTCCCCGGACAGGTCTCTACAATGAGCAGTTCTTC. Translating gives CASSPRTGLYNEQFF.

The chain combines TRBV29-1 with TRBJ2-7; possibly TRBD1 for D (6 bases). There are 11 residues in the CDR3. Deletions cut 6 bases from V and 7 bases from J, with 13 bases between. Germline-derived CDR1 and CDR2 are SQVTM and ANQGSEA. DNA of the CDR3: TGCAGCGTGCGAATCGACAGGGAGCAGTACTTC. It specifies CSVRIDREQYF.

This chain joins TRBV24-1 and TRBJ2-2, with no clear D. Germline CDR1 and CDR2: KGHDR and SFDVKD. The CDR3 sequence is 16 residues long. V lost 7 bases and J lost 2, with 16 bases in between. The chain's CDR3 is CATSPQWAQNTGELFF. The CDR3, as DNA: TGTGCCACCAGCCCGCAATGGGCGCAAAACACCGGGGAGCTGTTTTTT.

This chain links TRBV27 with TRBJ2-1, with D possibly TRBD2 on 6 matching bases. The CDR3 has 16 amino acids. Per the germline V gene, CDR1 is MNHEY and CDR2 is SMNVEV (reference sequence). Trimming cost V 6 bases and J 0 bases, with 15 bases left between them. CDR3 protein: CASSPSVGGSYNEQFF. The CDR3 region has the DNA TGTGCCAGCAGCCCCTCGGTGGGGGGCTCCTACAATGAGCAGTTCTTC.

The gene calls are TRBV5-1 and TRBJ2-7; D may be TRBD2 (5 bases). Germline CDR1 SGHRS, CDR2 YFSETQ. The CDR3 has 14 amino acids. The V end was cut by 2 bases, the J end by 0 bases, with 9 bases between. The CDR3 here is CASSLEGSSYEQYF. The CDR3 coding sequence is TGCGCCAGCAGCTTAGAAGGGAGCTCCTACGAGCAGTACTTC.

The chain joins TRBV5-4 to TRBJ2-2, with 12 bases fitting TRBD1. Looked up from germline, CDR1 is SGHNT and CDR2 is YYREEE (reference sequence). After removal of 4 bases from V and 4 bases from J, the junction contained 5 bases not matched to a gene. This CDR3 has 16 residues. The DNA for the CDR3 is TGTGCCAGCAGCCCCGGGACAGGGGGCCTCACCGGGGAGCTGTTTTTT. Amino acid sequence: CASSPGTGGLTGELFF.

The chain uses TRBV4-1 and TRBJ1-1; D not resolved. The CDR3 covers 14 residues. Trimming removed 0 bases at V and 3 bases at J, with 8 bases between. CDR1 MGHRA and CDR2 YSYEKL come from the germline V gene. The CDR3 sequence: CASSQEVSYTEAFF. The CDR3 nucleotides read TGCGCCAGCAGCCAAGAAGTAAGCTACACTGAAGCTTTCTTT.

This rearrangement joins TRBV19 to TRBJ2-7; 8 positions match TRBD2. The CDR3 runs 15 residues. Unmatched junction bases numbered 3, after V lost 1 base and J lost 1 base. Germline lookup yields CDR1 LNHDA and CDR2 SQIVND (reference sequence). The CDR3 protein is CASSIGSGGSYEQYF. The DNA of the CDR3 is TGTGCCAGTAGTATAGGAAGCGGGGGTTCCTACGAGCAGTACTTC.

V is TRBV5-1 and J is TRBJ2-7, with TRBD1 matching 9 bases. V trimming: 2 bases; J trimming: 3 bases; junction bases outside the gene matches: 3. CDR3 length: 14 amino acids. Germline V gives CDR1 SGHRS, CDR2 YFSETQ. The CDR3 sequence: CASSFDRGNYEQYF. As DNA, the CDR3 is TGCGCCAGCAGCTTTGACAGGGGGAACTACGAGCAGTACTTC.

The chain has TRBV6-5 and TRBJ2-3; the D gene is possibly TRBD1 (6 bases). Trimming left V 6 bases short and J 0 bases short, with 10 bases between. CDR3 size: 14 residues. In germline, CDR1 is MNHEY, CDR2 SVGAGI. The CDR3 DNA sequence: TGTGCCAGCAGGAGGACAGCTAGCACAGATACGCAGTATTTT. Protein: CASRRTASTDTQYF.

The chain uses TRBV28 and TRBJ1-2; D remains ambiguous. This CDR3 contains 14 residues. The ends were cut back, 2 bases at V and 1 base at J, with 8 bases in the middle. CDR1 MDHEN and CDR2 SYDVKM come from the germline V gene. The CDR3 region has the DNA TGTGCCAGCAGTTTAGTACAGTTTAACTATGGCTACACCTTC. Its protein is CASSLVQFNYGYTF.

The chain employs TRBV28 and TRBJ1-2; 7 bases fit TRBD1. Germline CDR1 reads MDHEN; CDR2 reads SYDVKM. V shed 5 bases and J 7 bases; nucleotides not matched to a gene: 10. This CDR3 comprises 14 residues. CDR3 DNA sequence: TGTGCCAGCAGTCCGGGACAGATAATAGGTGGCTACACCTTC. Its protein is CASSPGQIIGGYTF.

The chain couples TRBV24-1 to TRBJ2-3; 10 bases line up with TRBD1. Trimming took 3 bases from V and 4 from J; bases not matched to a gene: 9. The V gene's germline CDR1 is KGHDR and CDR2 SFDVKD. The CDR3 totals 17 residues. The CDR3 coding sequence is TGTGCCACCAGTGATCCATCCAGGGACAGGGGACCAGATACGCAGTATTTT. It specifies CATSDPSRDRGPDTQYF.

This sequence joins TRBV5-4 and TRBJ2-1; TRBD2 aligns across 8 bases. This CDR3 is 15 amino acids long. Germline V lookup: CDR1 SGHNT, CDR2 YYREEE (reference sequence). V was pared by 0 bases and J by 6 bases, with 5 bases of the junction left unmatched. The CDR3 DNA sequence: TGTGCCAGCAGCTTGGCGGCTAGCGGGTTCAATGAGCAGTTCTTC. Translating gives CASSLAASGFNEQFF.

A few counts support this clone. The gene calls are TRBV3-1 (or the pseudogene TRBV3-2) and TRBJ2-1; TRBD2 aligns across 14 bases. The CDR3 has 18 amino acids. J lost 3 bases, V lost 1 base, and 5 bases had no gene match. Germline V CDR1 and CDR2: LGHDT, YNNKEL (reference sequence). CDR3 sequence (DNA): TGTGCCAGCAGCCAAGGGGGGACTAGCGGGAGTTTCTACAATGAGCAGTTCTTC. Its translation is CASSQGGTSGSFYNEQFF.